One sample yielded the 30 T cell receptor beta chains listed below, sequenced in a study of blood T cell repertoires in COVID-19. Measured with immunoSEQ multiplex PCR; TCRdb has only the in-frame clones, and not every one. The repertoire includes approximately 500,000 clones, roughly 91% of them detected once, and roughly 7.4% sits in the top ten. Sequencing used peripheral blood. Receptor source: a woman aged 45-59 years with COVID-19, enrolled during active disease.

The chain couples TRBV11-2 to TRBJ2-1, with 8 bases fitting TRBD2. V lost 6 bases, J lost 2 bases, and 9 bases stayed unmatched. Germline values: CDR1 SGHAT, CDR2 FQNNGV. The CDR3 runs to 16 residues. The CDR3 nucleotides read TGTGCCAGCAGTTCAGTATCGGGGGGGACCTACAATGAGCAGTTCTTC. This gives the protein CASSSVSGGTYNEQFF.

This chain connects TRBV10-1 to TRBJ1-1; TRBD1 aligns across 7 bases. Germline V gives CDR1 WNHNN, CDR2 SYGVQD (reference sequence). With 0 bases clipped from V and 4 bases from J, the junction kept 2 bases outside the gene matches. CDR3 size: 14 residues. CDR3 loop: CASSESGDSTEAFF. CDR3 DNA sequence: TGCGCCAGCAGTGAGTCAGGGGACAGCACTGAAGCTTTCTTT.

This clone is a singleton in its sample. The chain recombines TRBV2 with TRBJ1-2; 7 bases are shared with TRBD1. The CDR3 spans 14 residues. V shed 6 bases, J shed 2 bases, and the junction held 6 bases outside the gene matches. Germline CDR1 reads SNHLY; CDR2 reads FYNNEI. The CDR3 region has the DNA TGTGCCAGCAGCCGGGACAGCGACAACTATGGCTACACCTTC. It yields the protein CASSRDSDNYGYTF.

For the CDR3, the DNA is TGTGCCAGCAGTTTTTCCGGGACAGGCGAAACTAACTATGGCTACACCTTC. This gives the protein CASSFSGTGETNYGYTF. The gene calls are TRBV28 and TRBJ1-2; 8 bases fit TRBD1. The germline V gene has CDR1 MDHEN and CDR2 SYDVKM. The CDR3 runs 17 residues. The V and J ends lost 3 bases and 0 bases, in that order; junction bases with no gene match: 9.

V usage is TRBV11-3 and J usage is TRBJ1-1; D may be TRBD1 (5 bases). The CDR3 loop spans 14 amino acids. Germline V CDR1 and CDR2: SGHNT, YENEEA. V lost 1 base and J lost 4, with 10 bases in between. CDR3 DNA: TGTGCCAGCAGCTTAGGGGGCTGGCCCACTGAAGCTTTCTTT. Residues: CASSLGGWPTEAFF.

The chain carries TRBV19 and TRBJ1-5; D remains unclear. Germline V lookup: CDR1 LNHDA, CDR2 SQIVND (reference sequence). The CDR3 spans 13 residues. Trimming took 6 bases from V and 5 from J, leaving 11 bases between them. CDR3 sequence: CASRGTEHQPQHF. The CDR3 region has the DNA TGTGCCAGTAGGGGCACAGAGCATCAGCCCCAGCATTTT.

V is TRBV27 and J is TRBJ2-2, with 9 bases that match TRBD1. Germline CDR1 reads MNHEY; CDR2 reads SMNVEV (reference sequence). The CDR3 runs to 12 residues. Trimming cost V 9 bases and J 6 bases; bases outside gene matches: 2. CDR3 nucleotide sequence: TGTGCCAGTAGACAGGGGGCCGGGGAGCTGTTTTTT. This sequence encodes CASRQGAGELFF.

The chain couples TRBV19 to TRBJ2-2; 7 nucleotides line up with TRBD2. There are 14 residues in the CDR3. Germline CDR1 and CDR2: LNHDA and SQIVND (reference sequence). With V trimmed by 6 bases and J by 3 bases, 4 bases remained unmatched. CDR3 DNA: TGTGCCAGTAGCGGGGGGACCTACACCGGGGAGCTGTTTTTT. Encoded protein: CASSGGTYTGELFF.

As concerns this clone: Different DNA sequences within this sample yield the same CDR3. The CDR3 DNA reads TGCGCCAGCAGCTTGGAGGGTAGCGGAGATACGCAGTATTTT. Translation gives CASSLEGSGDTQYF. The gene calls are TRBV5-1 and TRBJ2-3; tentative D call: TRBD2 (6 bases). The CDR3 sequence is 14 residues long. V was clipped by 0 bases and J by 5 bases, with 10 bases between them. Per germline, CDR1 SGHRS and CDR2 YFSETQ.

This clone was recorded only once. V is TRBV27 and J is TRBJ1-1; 10 bases line up with TRBD1. V trimming: 4 bases; J trimming: 5 bases; junction bases outside the gene matches: 7. There are 15 residues in the CDR3. The germline gives CDR1 MNHEY, CDR2 SMNVEV (reference sequence). CDR3 DNA: TGTGCCAGCAGTTCCGGACAGGGGGGGTATACTGAAGCTTTCTTT. It translates to CASSSGQGGYTEAFF.

The J gene is TRBJ1-4, the V gene TRBV23-1; the D is unclear. TRBV23-1 is recorded as an ORF, its role being uncertain. The CDR3 sequence is 16 residues long. The V end was cut by 4 bases, the J end by 1 base, with 13 bases between. This CDR3 is CASSPPARGTNEKLFF. Written as DNA, the CDR3 is TGCGCCAGCAGTCCCCCCGCCCGGGGAACTAATGAAAAACTGTTTTTT.

The V call is TRBV9, the J call TRBJ2-7; D is perhaps TRBD1 (5 bases). The CDR3 totals 14 residues. V shed 4 bases and J shed 3 bases, with 14 bases lying between them. Germline V gene sequence: CDR1 SGDLS, CDR2 YYNGEE. CDR3 sequence (DNA): TGTGCCAGCAGCCTAATGGACACGGACTACGAGCAGTACTTC. Amino acid sequence: CASSLMDTDYEQYF.

This chain connects TRBV28 to TRBJ2-5; 14 nucleotides match TRBD2. V shed 3 bases, J shed 7 bases, and the junction held 7 bases outside the gene matches. Germline V gene lookup returns CDR1 MDHEN and CDR2 SYDVKM. The CDR3 spans 16 residues. CDR3 amino acids: CASSFPRTSGGRTQYF. As DNA, the CDR3 is TGTGCCAGCAGTTTCCCTAGGACTAGCGGGGGGAGGACCCAGTACTTC. Using reference TRBV28 and TRBJ2-5 for the parts outside the CDR3, the full variable domain is DVKVTQSSRYLVKRTGEKVFLECVQDMDHENMFWYRQDPGLGLRLIYFSYDVKMKEKGDIPEGYSVSREKKERFSLILESASTNQTSMYLCASSFPRTSGGRTQYFGPGTRLLVL.

Points on this clone: At the DNA level, this CDR3 is encoded by other sequences in the same sample as well. The chain recombines TRBV5-1 with TRBJ1-2, with D perhaps TRBD1 (6 bases). V lost 4 bases to trimming and J lost 3 bases, with 16 bases between them. The CDR3 loop spans 15 amino acids. Germline lookup yields CDR1 SGHRS and CDR2 YFSETQ. CDR3 nucleotides: TGCGCCAGCAGCCCCCTCGGGGACACCTACTATGGCTACACCTTC. The encoded protein is CASSPLGDTYYGYTF.

The table lists this clone with a few counts. This chain connects TRBV7-9 to TRBJ1-1; a weak D match, TRBD1 (6 bases). Trimming stripped 3 bases from V and 5 bases from J, with 13 bases between. Germline lookup yields CDR1 SEHNR and CDR2 FQNEAQ (reference sequence). This CDR3 comprises 14 residues. The CDR3 protein is CASSLEGGGTEAFF. The DNA for the CDR3 is TGTGCCAGCAGCTTGGAAGGGGGAGGGACTGAAGCTTTCTTT.

This chain connects TRBV30 to TRBJ1-2, with D possibly being TRBD1 (5 bases). V was clipped by 3 bases and J by 1 base, with 12 bases between them. Germline CDR1 reads GTSNPN; CDR2 reads SVGIG (reference sequence). This CDR3 has 14 residues. The CDR3 loop reads CAWSRDSSNYGYTF. In DNA, the CDR3 is TGTGCCTGGAGCCGGGACTCAAGTAACTATGGCTACACCTTC.

The rearrangement uses TRBV30 and TRBJ1-1; D gene unclear. V lost 3 bases and J 0 bases, leaving 11 bases between the germline ends. There are 14 residues in the CDR3. Germline V gene data show CDR1 as GTSNPN and CDR2 as SVGIG (reference sequence). The CDR3 sequence is CAWSLPTVNTEAFF. As DNA, the CDR3 is TGTGCCTGGAGCCTTCCCACAGTGAACACTGAAGCTTTCTTT.

J is TRBJ2-2 and V is TRBV5-1; TRBD2 is a possible D gene (5 bases). Trimming stripped 5 bases from V and 4 bases from J, with 12 bases between. CDR1 SGHRS and CDR2 YFSETQ come from the germline V gene. This CDR3 has 14 residues. CDR3 protein: CASSSGLSTGELFF. CDR3 nucleotide sequence: TGCGCCAGCAGTTCTGGACTCTCCACCGGGGAGCTGTTTTTT.

This chain joins TRBV5-1 and TRBJ2-2; 9 positions agree with TRBD1. Germline CDR1 is SGHRS and CDR2 is YFSETQ. The CDR3 is 20 amino acids. The junction had 21 bases not matched to a gene; V was cut back by 2 bases and J by 7 bases. CDR3 nucleotides: TGCGCCAGCAGCTTTATTGGACAGGGGACTCCCATCTTCGAGGGCGGGGAGCTGTTTTTT. Amino acid sequence: CASSFIGQGTPIFEGGELFF.

This chain connects TRBV4-1 to TRBJ1-5, with 7 bases matching TRBD1. CDR3 length: 18 residues. V gave up 0 bases and J gave up 4 bases; unmatched junction bases: 12. Germline CDR1 MGHRA, CDR2 YSYEKL. CDR3 loop: CASSQDLVGQQRNQPQHF. DNA of the CDR3: TGCGCCAGCAGCCAAGATTTAGTGGGACAGCAGAGAAATCAGCCCCAGCATTTT.

V and J are TRBV30 and TRBJ1-6; TRBD1 matches 7 bases. The germline gives CDR1 GTSNPN, CDR2 SVGIG (reference sequence). V lost 0 bases and J lost 8; bases outside the gene matches: 10. The CDR3 consists of 16 residues. CDR3: CAWSVLPGGGYSPLHF. As DNA, the CDR3 is TGTGCCTGGAGTGTACTTCCAGGGGGAGGTTATTCACCCCTCCACTTT.

This chain uses TRBV28 with TRBJ2-3; TRBD2 might be the D (5 bases). In germline, CDR1 is MDHEN, CDR2 SYDVKM. V lost 6 bases, J lost 5 bases, and 18 bases lay in between. The length of the CDR3 is 15 residues. CDR3 coding DNA: TGTGCCAGCAGCCTCCCGGACTCCCCCCGAGATACGCAGTATTTT. The encoded protein is CASSLPDSPRDTQYF.

This chain uses TRBV29-1 with TRBJ1-1; tentative D call: TRBD1 (5 bases). This CDR3 is built from 12 residues. The ends were cut back, 8 bases at V and 3 bases at J, with 13 bases in the middle. Germline lookup yields CDR1 SQVTM and CDR2 ANQGSEA. For the CDR3, the DNA is TGCAGCTCTGGGGGGTTCGACACTGAAGCTTTCTTT. Residues: CSSGGFDTEAFF.

J is TRBJ1-5 and V is TRBV29-1, with D perhaps matching TRBD1 (5 bases). V was shortened by 3 bases and J by 5 bases, with 11 bases between the two germline ends. The length of the CDR3 is 13 residues. Germline values: CDR1 SQVTM, CDR2 ANQGSEA. CDR3 nucleotides: TGCAGCGTTGAGTGGGGGAGGGATCAGCCCCAGCATTTT. Its translation is CSVEWGRDQPQHF.

The chain carries TRBV6-5 and TRBJ1-2; D perhaps matches TRBD1 (5 bases). Trimming shortened V by 8 bases and J by 4 bases, and 20 bases separated the two germline ends. This CDR3 is 15 amino acids long. Germline assignment: CDR1 MNHEY and CDR2 SVGAGI. The CDR3 spells CASGPGGGLFYGYTF. Written as DNA, the CDR3 is TGTGCCAGCGGTCCAGGCGGGGGTTTATTCTATGGCTACACCTTC.

The chain combines TRBV12-5 with TRBJ2-2, with 7 bases lining up with TRBD2. The germline V gene encodes CDR1 LGHNT and CDR2 FRNRAP. The CDR3 sequence is 16 residues long. The junction had 13 bases not matched to a gene; V was cut back by 8 bases and J by 4 bases. CDR3: CASSNAGAGSTGELFF. The CDR3 DNA reads as TGTGCTAGTTCAAACGCGGGAGCCGGGTCCACCGGGGAGCTGTTTTTT.

The chain employs TRBV19 and TRBJ1-2; the D gene is possibly TRBD1 (6 bases). With 5 bases removed from V and 4 bases from J, the gap between germline ends came to 17 bases. Germline loops: CDR1 LNHDA, CDR2 SQIVND (reference sequence). The CDR3 is 15 residues long. The CDR3, as DNA: TGTGCCAGTAGTGCCTCACAGGGAACTATCTATGGCTACACCTTC. This codes for CASSASQGTIYGYTF.

CDR3 region: CASSSRPGGSTDTQYF. The CDR3 DNA reads as TGTGCCAGCAGCTCTCGACCCGGGGGGAGCACAGATACGCAGTATTTT. The J gene is TRBJ2-3, the V gene TRBV7-9, with 7 bases lining up with TRBD2. The length of the CDR3 is 16 residues. Trimming took 4 bases from V and 0 from J; bases not matched to a gene: 7. In germline, CDR1 is SEHNR, CDR2 FQNEAQ (reference sequence). Full variable domain (missing parts from reference TRBV7-9 and TRBJ2-3): DTGVSQNPRHKITKRGQNVTFRCDPISEHNRLYWYRQTLGQGPEFLTYFQNEAQLEKSRLLSDRFSAERPKGSFSTLEIQRTEQGDSAMYLCASSSRPGGSTDTQYFGPGTRLTVL.

CDR3 residues: CASREGSETQYF. In nucleotides, the CDR3 is TGTGCCAGCAGGGAGGGTTCCGAGACCCAGTACTTC. The chain couples TRBV2 to TRBJ2-5; the D gene is possibly TRBD2 (6 bases). The CDR3 is 12 residues long. V gave up 6 bases and J gave up 5 bases, with 10 bases separating them. Germline V CDR1 and CDR2: SNHLY, FYNNEI.

This clone was detected only once. This chain connects TRBV27 to TRBJ1-4, with a possible D match to TRBD1 (6 bases). Germline values: CDR1 MNHEY, CDR2 SMNVEV (reference sequence). Trimming took 2 bases from V and 0 from J, leaving 13 bases between them. The CDR3 sequence is 17 residues long. In DNA form, the CDR3 reads TGTGCCAGCAGTTTAAGGGGGGGTGTTGCAACTAATGAAAAACTGTTTTTT. As protein: CASSLRGGVATNEKLFF.